Below, 27 T cell receptor beta chains from the same sample are listed, as sequenced in a study of T cell responses to AZD1222 COVID-19 vaccine. Produced via immunoSEQ multiplex PCR; TCRdb's table is partial and in-frame only. The sample lists approximately 160,000 clones, around 93% occurring once. Sequences were derived from peripheral blood, sampled on day 0 of AZD1222 vaccination. Source of these receptors: an adult in good health.

V usage is TRBV4-3 and J usage is TRBJ1-5, with D unresolved. CDR3 length: 13 residues. Trimming cost V 1 base and J 7 bases, with 8 bases left between them. Germline-derived CDR1 and CDR2 are LGHNA and YSLEER. The CDR3 nucleotides are TGCGCCAGCAGCCAAGCTCACGGGCAGCCCCAGCATTTT. It specifies CASSQAHGQPQHF.

The chain employs TRBV10-3 and TRBJ1-2; no clear D. This CDR3 region has 12 residues. V was clipped by 2 bases and J by 7 bases, with 8 bases between them. Germline CDR1 reads ENHRY; CDR2 reads SYGVKD. The CDR3 DNA is TGTGCCATCAGTGAGGTCGCGACTGGCTACACCTTC. It encodes CAISEVATGYTF.

V is TRBV2 and J is TRBJ2-5; D call uncertain. Trimming took off 7 bases at V and 3 bases at J, with 15 bases between the two ends. Per germline, CDR1 SNHLY and CDR2 FYNNEI. The CDR3 is 14 residues long. The CDR3, as DNA: TGTGCCAGCACGGAACTTGCCCTCGAAGAGACCCAGTACTTC. Translated, it gives CASTELALEETQYF.

The rearrangement uses TRBV30 and TRBJ2-1, with D perhaps TRBD1 or TRBD2 (6 bases each). In germline, CDR1 is GTSNPN, CDR2 SVGIG (reference sequence). The germline V and J ends were trimmed by 0 bases and 10 bases, with 10 bases remaining between them. The CDR3 is 12 residues long. For the CDR3, the DNA is TGTGCCTGGAGTGTAAAAGGGGGGGAGCAGTTCTTC. Translation gives CAWSVKGGEQFF.

In DNA form, the CDR3 reads TGTGCCAGCAGCCCTACTAGCGGACTCTCCTACGAGCAGTACTTC. It is translated as CASSPTSGLSYEQYF. The chain employs TRBV7-9 and TRBJ2-7; 8 bases are shared with TRBD2. Trimming at V came to 5 bases and at J to 0 bases, leaving 6 bases not matched to a gene. The V gene's germline CDR1 is SEHNR and CDR2 FQNEAQ (reference sequence). The CDR3 loop spans 15 amino acids.

This chain uses TRBV18 with TRBJ1-2; TRBD1 matches 7 bases. The V and J ends lost 6 bases and 8 bases, in that order; junction bases with no gene match: 9. This CDR3 has 13 amino acids. CDR1 KGHSH and CDR2 LQKENI come from the germline V gene. CDR3 in DNA: TGTGCCAGCTCGGTACAGGGGTTCGGAGGCTACACCTTC. It encodes CASSVQGFGGYTF. Looking up the rest from reference TRBV18 and TRBJ1-2 gives the full variable domain: NAGVMQNPRHLVRRRGQEARLRCSPMKGHSHVYWYRQLPEEGLKFMVYLQKENIIDESGMPKERFSAEFPKEGPSILRIQQVVRGDSAAYFCASSVQGFGGYTFGSGTRLTVV.

This rearrangement joins TRBV28 to TRBJ1-3; no clear D gene. V was pared by 6 bases and J by 0 bases, with 6 bases between. CDR3 length: 13 amino acids. Germline V lookup: CDR1 MDHEN, CDR2 SYDVKM. The CDR3 DNA reads TGTGCCAGCAGCGAAATCTCTGGAAACACCATATATTTT. It codes for CASSEISGNTIYF.

The CDR3 sequence is CASSSETGRGEKLFF. The CDR3 DNA is TGTGCCAGCAGTTCGGAGACAGGGCGGGGTGAAAAACTGTTTTTT. The J gene is TRBJ1-4, the V gene TRBV2; 7 nucleotides line up with TRBD1. J was trimmed by 7 bases and V by 5 bases; bases with no gene match: 10. This CDR3 region has 15 residues. Germline V gives CDR1 SNHLY, CDR2 FYNNEI.

V is TRBV18 and J is TRBJ2-7, with 8 bases identical to TRBD1. The V and J ends lost 1 base and 0 bases, in that order; junction bases with no gene match: 8. Germline CDR1 is KGHSH and CDR2 is LQKENI. This CDR3 contains 17 residues. The chain's CDR3 is CASSPRHPGTGSYEQYF. The CDR3 DNA reads TGTGCCAGCTCACCACGACACCCCGGGACAGGCTCCTACGAGCAGTACTTC. Full variable domain (missing parts from reference TRBV18 and TRBJ2-7): NAGVMQNPRHLVRRRGQEARLRCSPMKGHSHVYWYRQLPEEGLKFMVYLQKENIIDESGMPKERFSAEFPKEGPSILRIQQVVRGDSAAYFCASSPRHPGTGSYEQYFGPGTRLTVT.

This sequence joins TRBV15 and TRBJ2-5, with TRBD2 identical over 12 bases. After removal of 1 base from V and 8 bases from J, the junction contained 2 bases not matched to a gene. The CDR3 covers 14 residues. Germline V gene lookup returns CDR1 LNHNV and CDR2 YYDKDF (reference sequence). For the CDR3, the DNA is TGTGCCACCAGCAGAGGACTAGCGGGAGACACCCAGTACTTC. Protein product: CATSRGLAGDTQYF.

The genes are TRBV15 and TRBJ2-7; 7 nucleotides align to TRBD1. Trimming cost V 1 base and J 2 bases; bases outside gene matches: 2. This CDR3 has 14 residues. The germline CDR1 and CDR2 sequences are LNHNV and YYDKDF (reference sequence). The CDR3 region is CATSRAGTAYEQYF. In DNA form, the CDR3 reads TGTGCCACCAGCAGAGCCGGGACAGCCTACGAGCAGTACTTC.

This CDR3 reads CASSRGGLEAFF. The CDR3 DNA follows: TGTGCCAGCAGTAGAGGGGGCCTGGAAGCTTTCTTT. The chain carries TRBV6-2 or TRBV6-3 and TRBJ1-1; 7 nucleotides align to TRBD1. The germline CDR1 and CDR2 sequences are MNHEY and SVGEGT. This CDR3 is built from 12 residues. V gave up 5 bases and J gave up 8 bases; unmatched junction bases: 5.

The gene calls are TRBV5-4 and TRBJ2-7, with 8 bases that match TRBD2. The V segment lost 1 base and the J segment 6 bases; nucleotides outside the gene matches: 9. This CDR3 is 15 amino acids long. Germline CDR1 reads SGHNT; CDR2 reads YYREEE (reference sequence). The CDR3 DNA sequence: TGTGCCAGCAGCTTGAAGGGACTAGTTCTTGGCGAGCAGTACTTC. The encoded protein is CASSLKGLVLGEQYF.

This clone appeared a single time. The gene calls are TRBV6-5 and TRBJ2-7, with no clear D. This CDR3 has 16 amino acids. Germline-derived CDR1 and CDR2 are MNHEY and SVGAGI. V was cut by 0 bases and J by 0 bases, with 12 bases left in between. CDR3 nucleotide sequence: TGTGCCAGCAGTTACTCTGGGCGTGCCAGCTCCTACGAGCAGTACTTC. Its translation is CASSYSGRASSYEQYF.

A single count supports this clone. The chain has TRBV6-5 and TRBJ1-1; D possibly corresponds to TRBD1 (6 bases). V lost 5 bases and J 4 bases, leaving 17 bases between the germline ends. CDR1 and CDR2 (germline): MNHEY, SVGAGI. This CDR3 has 15 amino acids. This CDR3 is CASSPQGRGVTEAFF. The CDR3 DNA reads as TGTGCCAGCAGTCCGCAGGGCAGGGGAGTCACTGAAGCTTTCTTT.

This clone was seen a handful of times. This chain connects TRBV7-6 to TRBJ2-2; D uncertain. The CDR3 runs 15 residues. V shed 3 bases and J shed 0 bases, with 8 bases lying between them. Germline CDR1 is SGHVS and CDR2 is FNYEAQ. In DNA form, the CDR3 reads TGTGCCAGCAGCTTTTCGCCCGCGAACACCGGGGAGCTGTTTTTT. Amino acids: CASSFSPANTGELFF.

V is TRBV3-1 (or the pseudogene TRBV3-2) and J is TRBJ1-2; TRBD1 is a possible D gene (5 bases). CDR1 and CDR2 from the germline V gene are LGHDT and YNNKEL (reference sequence). The CDR3 is 14 residues long. Trimming cost V 4 bases and J 2 bases, with 11 bases left between them. The CDR3 nucleotides are TGTGCCAGCAGCCCGAAGGGGATCAACTATGGCTACACCTTC. It is translated as CASSPKGINYGYTF.

The V call is TRBV14, the J call TRBJ2-7; TRBD2 matches 7 bases. This CDR3 region has 15 residues. The junction had 9 bases not matched to a gene; V was cut back by 5 bases and J by 2 bases. The germline V gene has CDR1 SGHDN and CDR2 FVKESK. Here the CDR3 reads CASSYQAGTPYEQYF. As DNA, the CDR3 is TGTGCCAGCAGCTATCAAGCGGGAACCCCCTACGAGCAGTACTTC. Drawing the rest from reference TRBV14 and TRBJ2-7, the complete variable domain is EAGVTQFPSHSVIEKGQTVTLRCDPISGHDNLYWYRRVMGKEIKFLLHFVKESKQDESGMPNNRFLAERTGGTYSTLKVQPAELEDSGVYFCASSYQAGTPYEQYFGPGTRLTVT.

The chain recombines TRBV18 with TRBJ1-2; 7 bases are shared with TRBD1. CDR1 is KGHSH and CDR2 is LQKENI in the germline V gene. J gave up 3 bases and V 1 base, and 8 bases lay outside the gene matches. This CDR3 spans 16 amino acids. Here the CDR3 DNA reads TGTGCCAGCTCACCACTCTCGTCAGGGGGATACTATGGCTACACCTTC. This sequence encodes CASSPLSSGGYYGYTF.

This clone was found once. This chain connects TRBV5-8 to TRBJ1-1; 7 bases are shared with TRBD1. This CDR3 has 16 amino acids. Trimming took 4 bases from V and 1 from J; bases not matched to a gene: 10. CDR1 and CDR2 from the germline V gene are SGHTS and YDEGEE. Here the CDR3 reads CASSQFQGVENTEAFF. As DNA, the CDR3 is TGTGCCAGCAGCCAATTCCAGGGGGTTGAGAACACTGAAGCTTTCTTT.

This clone was seen once. This chain joins TRBV5-1 and TRBJ2-7, with 9 positions matching TRBD2. After removal of 5 bases from V and 0 bases from J, the junction contained 21 bases not matched to a gene. CDR3 length equals 20 residues. From germline, CDR1 is SGHRS and CDR2 YFSETQ. In DNA form, the CDR3 reads TGCGCCAGCAGGGCAGGTTATCCGGGACTAGCATCCGTCCCCTCCTACGAGCAGTACTTC. Amino acid sequence: CASRAGYPGLASVPSYEQYF. The entire variable domain, with the rest obtained from reference TRBV5-1 and TRBJ2-7, is as follows: KAGVTQTPRYLIKTRGQQVTLSCSPISGHRSVSWYQQTPGQGLQFLFEYFSETQRNKGNFPGRFSGRQFSNSRSEMNVSTLELGDSALYLCASRAGYPGLASVPSYEQYFGPGTRLTVT.

The chain joins TRBV2 to TRBJ2-3; TRBD2 matches at 9 bases. Per germline, CDR1 SNHLY and CDR2 FYNNEI. CDR3 length: 15 residues. Unmatched junction bases numbered 5, after V lost 6 bases and J lost 1 base. In nucleotides, the CDR3 is TGTGCCAGCAGAATTAGCGGGAGTGGCACAGATACGCAGTATTTT. It is translated as CASRISGSGTDTQYF.

This chain uses TRBV9 with TRBJ1-4, with D possibly being TRBD1 (5 bases). The V gene's germline CDR1 is SGDLS and CDR2 YYNGEE. The CDR3 extends over 15 amino acids. The V gene lost 0 bases and the J gene lost 5 bases, with 11 bases spanning the gap. The chain's CDR3 is CASSVAGRANEKLFF. The CDR3 bases are TGTGCCAGCAGCGTAGCAGGCAGGGCAAATGAAAAACTGTTTTTT.

The rearrangement links TRBV2 to TRBJ2-7; 8 nucleotides align to TRBD1. Germline V lookup: CDR1 SNHLY, CDR2 FYNNEI. With 8 bases clipped from V and 5 bases from J, the junction kept 11 bases outside the gene matches. This CDR3 is built from 14 residues. CDR3 sequence (DNA): TGTGCCAGCTGGCACCTGGGACAGGCCCACGAGCAGTACTTC. It codes for CASWHLGQAHEQYF.

This chain connects TRBV5-1 to TRBJ1-2; weak D call: TRBD1 (6 bases). This CDR3 comprises 13 residues. The germline CDR1 and CDR2 sequences are SGHRS and YFSETQ. V was cut by 4 bases and J by 3 bases, with 10 bases left in between. The DNA for the CDR3 is TGCGCCAGCAGCCCCAGGGGCGACTATGGCTACACCTTC. It yields the protein CASSPRGDYGYTF.

V gene TRBV30 combines with J gene TRBJ1-5; 10 bases align to TRBD1. The CDR3 covers 15 residues. Germline V gene data show CDR1 as GTSNPN and CDR2 as SVGIG (reference sequence). Trimming removed 5 bases from V and 0 bases from J; junction bases left unmatched: 4. This chain's CDR3 is CAWDRGLYSNQPQHF. CDR3 nucleotide sequence: TGTGCCTGGGACAGGGGGCTTTATAGCAATCAGCCCCAGCATTTT. Combining the CDR3 with reference TRBV30 and TRBJ1-5 gives the whole variable domain SQTIHQWPATLVQPVGSPLSLECTVEGTSNPNLYWYRQAAGRGLQLLFYSVGIGQISSEVPQNLSASRPQDRQFILSSKKLLLSDSGFYLCAWDRGLYSNQPQHFGDGTRLSIL.

The rearrangement joins TRBV5-8 to TRBJ2-2, with unresolved D. Trimming took off 4 bases at V and 8 bases at J, with 33 bases between the two ends. Germline loops: CDR1 SGHTS, CDR2 YDEGEE. CDR3 length: 20 amino acids. The CDR3 DNA follows: TGTGCCAGCAGCCCTAAGAAGGGAATACTACCTTCACCGGATTTGGGGGAGCTGTTTTTT. It specifies CASSPKKGILPSPDLGELFF.